The 29 T cell receptor beta chains listed next were all sequenced from one sample in a study of cytomegalovirus exposure and HLA in healthy donors. PCR primers comprised 60 Vbeta and 13 Jbeta primers. The table came from immunoSEQ multiplex PCR; TCRdb's copy has only in-frame clones and leaves some out. The sample holds tens of thousands of clones; more than 65% are singletons and the top ten take 3.6%. Input material: PBMCs. Receptors originate from a woman in her late teens or twenties in good health and CMV-seronegative.

As to this clone: Germline and junction disagree at one end, which may indicate a read error. V is TRBV4-3 and J is TRBJ1-2, with no clear D. CDR3 size: 14 residues. Germline V gene sequence: CDR1 LGHNA, CDR2 YSLEER. The CDR3 DNA follows: TGCGCCAGCAGCCAAGAGACGGAGAACTATGGCTACCCCTTC. Amino acids: CASSQETENYGYPF.

The chain is built from TRBV6-5 and TRBJ2-5, with 7 bases that match TRBD1. V dropped 4 bases and J dropped 0; count of bases not matched to a gene: 5. CDR3 size: 15 residues. Germline V lookup: CDR1 MNHEY, CDR2 SVGAGI. DNA of the CDR3: TGTGCCAGCAGTTCTTTAGACAGGGACCAAGAGACCCAGTACTTC. Amino acid sequence: CASSSLDRDQETQYF.

The chain links TRBV7-2 to TRBJ1-2; TRBD1 agrees at 10 bases. There are 13 residues in the CDR3. CDR1 and CDR2 from the germline V gene are SGHTA and FQGNSA. V trimming: 5 bases; J trimming: 11 bases; junction bases outside the gene matches: 8. CDR3 nucleotides: TGTGCCAGCAGCCCGCGGACAGGGGGGAGGTACACCTTC. Translation gives CASSPRTGGRYTF.

The V gene is TRBV21-1, the J gene TRBJ2-7; no DNA check was done on the table's D call, TRBD2. TRBV21-1 represents a pseudogene. This CDR3 contains 13 residues. CDR3 sequence (DNA): TGTGCCAGCAGCCCCCCCTTCGCCTACGAGCAGTACTTC. Encoded protein: CASSPPFAYEQYF.

Remarks on this clone: A read error may account for a junction end that differs from germline. The chain couples TRBV28 to TRBJ1-2; 7 nucleotides line up with TRBD1. Germline V gene data show CDR1 as MDHEN and CDR2 as SYDVKM. CDR3 length: 13 residues. The CDR3 DNA is TGTGCCAGCAGCGTGACAGGGAACTATGGCTACCCCTTC. Its protein product is CASSVTGNYGYPF.

The J gene is TRBJ2-3, the V gene TRBV6-5; maybe TRBD2 (6 bases). Trimming took off 7 bases at V and 0 bases at J, with 11 bases between the two ends. This CDR3 is 14 amino acids long. Germline V gene lookup returns CDR1 MNHEY and CDR2 SVGAGI. The CDR3 region is CASKSGTSTDTQYF. The CDR3 DNA reads TGTGCCAGCAAGTCCGGGACTAGCACAGATACGCAGTATTTT.

V gene TRBV7-9 combines with J gene TRBJ2-7; 7 bases are a match to TRBD2. J lost 2 bases, V lost 7 bases, and 5 bases had no gene match. The CDR3 extends over 13 amino acids. Germline V gene lookup returns CDR1 SEHNR and CDR2 FQNEAQ (reference sequence). The CDR3 sequence: CASTSGTTYEQYF. The CDR3 DNA follows: TGTGCCAGCACCTCGGGGACTACCTACGAGCAGTACTTC.

The CDR3 loop is CASSLVGTGYNGGYTF. In nucleotides, the CDR3 is TGTGCCAGCAGCTTGGTGGGGACAGGGTATAATGGTGGCTACACCTTC. The chain carries TRBV5-8 and TRBJ1-2; 9 bases map to TRBD1. CDR1 and CDR2 (germline): SGHTS, YDEGEE. CDR3 length: 16 amino acids. V gave up 0 bases and J gave up 7 bases; unmatched junction bases: 10.

The chain links TRBV23-1 to TRBJ2-3; TRBD1 matches at 7 bases. TRBV23-1 is annotated as an ORF whose role is uncertain. The trim removed 8 bases at V and 2 bases at J, leaving 10 bases unmatched. This CDR3 is built from 15 residues. This chain's CDR3 is CASDQLGQHTDTQYF. The CDR3 DNA sequence: TGCGCCAGCGACCAGCTGGGACAGCACACAGATACGCAGTATTTT.

V is TRBV18 and J is TRBJ1-1, with a weak D call TRBD1 (5 bases). The CDR3 totals 14 residues. Germline-derived CDR1 and CDR2 are KGHSH and LQKENI. V dropped 6 bases and J dropped 1 base, with 12 bases sitting between them. CDR3: CASSPNGQNTEAFF. The CDR3 DNA follows: TGTGCCAGCTCCCCAAACGGACAGAACACTGAAGCTTTCTTT.

The chain has TRBV6-5 and TRBJ2-7; D is perhaps TRBD1 (6 bases). The CDR3 length is 14 residues. The ends were cut back, 6 bases at V and 3 bases at J, with 15 bases in the middle. The germline gives CDR1 MNHEY, CDR2 SVGAGI. The DNA of the CDR3 is TGTGCCAGCAGCCGAGTAGGGGGATTCTACGAGCAGTACTTC. It encodes CASSRVGGFYEQYF.

This clone occurred once. The chain is built from TRBV28 and TRBJ2-5; a possible D gene is TRBD2 (5 bases). V shed 7 bases and J shed 5 bases, with 5 bases lying between them. Germline-derived CDR1 and CDR2 are MDHEN and SYDVKM. The CDR3 has 10 residues. The chain's CDR3 is CASKRETQYF. In DNA form, the CDR3 reads TGTGCCAGCAAGCGGGAGACCCAGTACTTC.

This clone was detected only once. The chain combines TRBV18 with TRBJ1-5, with 7 bases fitting TRBD1. The CDR3 length is 16 residues. V lost 1 base and J lost 0; bases outside the gene matches: 3. Germline loops: CDR1 KGHSH, CDR2 LQKENI. This chain's CDR3 is CASSPRGQPSNQPQHF. The CDR3 coding sequence is TGTGCCAGCTCACCACGGGGACAGCCTAGCAATCAGCCCCAGCATTTT.

The chain uses TRBV7-2 and TRBJ2-3; 10 positions agree with TRBD1. The CDR3 length is 16 residues. After removal of 5 bases from V and 4 bases from J, the junction contained 9 bases not matched to a gene. CDR1 and CDR2 from the germline V gene are SGHTA and FQGNSA. The CDR3 is CASSPGTGALADTQYF. The CDR3 nucleotides read TGTGCCAGCAGCCCAGGGACAGGGGCGTTGGCAGATACGCAGTATTTT. Full variable domain (rest looked up from reference TRBV7-2 and TRBJ2-3): GAGVSQSPSNKVTEKGKDVELRCDPISGHTALYWYRQSLGQGLEFLIYFQGNSAPDKSGLPSDRFSAERTGGSVSTLTIQRTQQEDSAVYLCASSPGTGALADTQYFGPGTRLTVL.

This rearrangement joins TRBV15 to TRBJ2-5; 9 bases fit TRBD1. CDR1 is LNHNV, CDR2 YYDKDF, per germline (reference sequence). This CDR3 region has 14 residues. The junction had 7 bases not matched to a gene; V was cut back by 7 bases and J by 4 bases. CDR3 DNA sequence: TGTGCCACCACCAGGGGACAGGGTGGAGAGACCCAGTACTTC. Its protein is CATTRGQGGETQYF.

V is TRBV12-5 and J is TRBJ2-7; D gene unclear. Per the germline V gene, CDR1 is LGHNT and CDR2 is FRNRAP. This CDR3 comprises 14 residues. The ends were cut back, 0 bases at V and 5 bases at J, with 11 bases in the middle. CDR3 amino acids: CASGLVRVSDEQYF. The DNA for the CDR3 is TGTGCTAGTGGTTTGGTACGTGTCAGCGACGAGCAGTACTTC.

The chain couples TRBV6-1 to TRBJ1-2; D is possibly TRBD1 (5 bases). V dropped 8 bases and J dropped 5 bases, with 12 bases sitting between them. This CDR3 region has 12 residues. The germline V gene encodes CDR1 MNHNS and CDR2 SASEGT. The CDR3 DNA sequence: TGTGCCAGCTGGGGGACTGAGTATGGCTACACCTTC. The encoded protein is CASWGTEYGYTF.

The chain links TRBV15 to TRBJ2-1, with a tentative D call TRBD2 (6 bases). Germline V CDR1 and CDR2: LNHNV, YYDKDF (reference sequence). This CDR3 is 15 amino acids long. V was cut by 0 bases and J by 1 base, with 7 bases left in between. CDR3 in DNA: TGTGCCACCAGCAGAGATCGGGAGTCCTACAATGAGCAGTTCTTC. This translates into CATSRDRESYNEQFF. The full variable domain, completed using reference TRBV15 and TRBJ2-1, is DAMVIQNPRYQVTQFGKPVTLSCSQTLNHNVMYWYQQKSSQAPKLLFHYYDKDFNNEADTPDNFQSRRPNTSFCFLDIRSPGLGDTAMYLCATSRDRESYNEQFFGPGTRLTVL.

The rearrangement joins TRBV11-2 to TRBJ2-5, with 12 bases identical to TRBD2. The germline gives CDR1 SGHAT, CDR2 FQNNGV. The CDR3 has 19 residues. The V and J ends lost 1 base and 6 bases, in that order; junction bases with no gene match: 15. The CDR3, as DNA: TGTGCCAGCAGCTTAGGCGTGACTAGCGGGGGAGCGGATATGAAGACCCAGTACTTC. Its translation is CASSLGVTSGGADMKTQYF.

This clone was seen just once. At one end, the junction sequence differs from germline, possibly due to a read error. The chain is built from TRBV5-4 and TRBJ1-2; 9 nucleotides align to TRBD1. CDR3 length: 18 amino acids. Germline-derived CDR1 and CDR2 are SGHNT and YYREEE (reference sequence). The CDR3 sequence: CASSSQGAETLPKGGYPF. In DNA form, the CDR3 reads TGTGCCAGCAGCTCACAGGGGGCCGAGACCCTTCCCAAGGGGGGCTACCCCTTC.

The CDR3 loop reads CASSLERSRADTQYF. CDR3 DNA sequence: TGTGCCAGCAGCTTAGAGCGGAGTAGGGCAGATACGCAGTATTTT. The rearrangement joins TRBV7-8 to TRBJ2-3, with D tentatively TRBD2 (5 bases). The CDR3 contains 15 residues. Germline V gene sequence: CDR1 SGHVS, CDR2 FQNEAQ. Trimming pared 1 base from V and 4 bases from J, leaving 12 bases between.

V and J are TRBV27 and TRBJ1-2; D is perhaps TRBD1 (5 bases). V gave up 3 bases and J gave up 4 bases, with 6 bases separating them. CDR1 is MNHEY, CDR2 SMNVEV, per germline (reference sequence). The CDR3 contains 12 residues. Here the CDR3 reads CASSFQGYGYTF. CDR3 in DNA: TGTGCCAGCAGTTTTCAGGGCTATGGCTACACCTTC.

The chain is built from TRBV19 and TRBJ2-4, with 7 positions matching TRBD1. The CDR3 loop spans 18 amino acids. J gave up 1 base and V 6 bases, and 15 bases lay outside the gene matches. From germline, CDR1 is LNHDA and CDR2 SQIVND (reference sequence). CDR3 DNA: TGTGCCAGTAGGAGGGGGCTTGGTGGCGGTCTTGCCAAAAACATTCAGTACTTC. It is translated as CASRRGLGGGLAKNIQYF.

The chain has TRBV2 and TRBJ2-2; possible D gene TRBD1, 6 bases. V lost 5 bases and J lost 1, with 11 bases in between. The germline V gene encodes CDR1 SNHLY and CDR2 FYNNEI. The CDR3 is made up of 15 amino acids. CDR3 coding DNA: TGTGCCAGCAGTCCTGGACAGATGAACACCGGGGAGCTGTTTTTT. It translates to CASSPGQMNTGELFF.

Regarding this clone: One end of the junction varies from germline; a read error may be responsible. V gene TRBV7-2 combines with J gene TRBJ2-1, with D possibly TRBD2 on 6 matching bases. In germline, CDR1 is SGHTA, CDR2 FQGNSA. The CDR3 covers 15 residues. The CDR3 spells CASILRRGLGDEQFF. CDR3 DNA sequence: TGTGCCAGCATCTTAAGGAGGGGCCTGGGCGATGAGCAGTTCTTC.

The chain combines TRBV25-1 with TRBJ2-7, with a tentative D call TRBD2 (6 bases). V was trimmed by 3 bases and J by 4 bases, leaving 10 bases between them. The CDR3 consists of 13 residues. CDR1 and CDR2 from the germline V gene are MGHDK and SYGVNS. CDR3 region: CASSETRGYEQYF. CDR3 nucleotide sequence: TGTGCCAGCAGTGAGACTAGGGGATACGAGCAGTACTTC.

This chain uses TRBV5-1 with TRBJ2-5, with 8 bases identical to TRBD1. Germline assignment: CDR1 SGHRS and CDR2 YFSETQ. The CDR3 length is 13 residues. V trimming: 4 bases; J trimming: 3 bases; junction bases outside the gene matches: 2. The CDR3 sequence: CASSMTGEETQYF. DNA for the CDR3: TGCGCCAGCAGCATGACAGGGGAAGAGACCCAGTACTTC.

V usage is TRBV18 and J usage is TRBJ2-2; D unresolved. V was shortened by 0 bases and J by 1 base, with 12 bases between the two germline ends. The CDR3 has 17 amino acids. Germline CDR1 KGHSH, CDR2 LQKENI. CDR3 residues: CASSPPVGRLNTGELFF. The CDR3 bases are TGTGCCAGCTCACCACCGGTGGGTAGACTGAACACCGGGGAGCTGTTTTTT.

This clone was seen only a few times. The V and J genes are TRBV4-1 and TRBJ1-2, with 7 positions matching TRBD1. CDR3 length: 14 amino acids. The germline V gene encodes CDR1 MGHRA and CDR2 YSYEKL. The V gene end was trimmed by 1 base and the J gene end by 9 bases; junction bases not matched to a gene: 8. The CDR3 sequence: CASSQAPRDSSYTF. The CDR3, as DNA: TGCGCCAGCAGCCAAGCCCCCCGGGACAGCAGCTACACCTTC.